This passage covers 25 T cell receptor beta chains from one sample sequenced in a study of a mutant IDH1 vaccine in newly diagnosed glioma (dated by TCRdb to about 2021). For these receptors, no antigen is known. The time point label here, explained by the study, means: week 11, during vaccination. Each vaccine dose, consisting of 300 ug of a 20-mer mutant IDH1 peptide in Montanide, was administered subcutaneously with topical imiquimod. The method was the immunoSEQ multiplex PCR assay. TCRdb stores this immuneACCESS table with in-frame sequences only. Part of the clones is absent; in the studies checked, under half of the shortfall reflects unresolved V genes, and no reason is known for the rest. The sample table contains over 60,000 clones; only one count was recorded for about nine tenths of them. 1.9% of the sample lies in the top ten. Sequenced material: PBMCs, taken from a glioma patient whose treatment included an IDH1 peptide vaccine. The receptors were sampled from a man in his forties with glioma.

This sequence joins TRBV11-2 and TRBJ1-1, with D hard to call. This CDR3 spans 15 amino acids. V was pared by 2 bases and J by 3 bases, with 13 bases between. Germline CDR1 reads SGHAT; CDR2 reads FQNNGV. The CDR3 DNA is TGTGCCAGCAGCTTACGCGGAACCGCTTACACTGAAGCTTTCTTT. This sequence encodes CASSLRGTAYTEAFF.

Only one count was recorded for this clone. The V and J genes are TRBV28 and TRBJ2-7, with 8 bases aligning to TRBD2. Trimming took 3 bases from V and 0 from J; bases not matched to a gene: 4. This CDR3 comprises 15 residues. Looked up from germline, CDR1 is MDHEN and CDR2 is SYDVKM. CDR3 nucleotides: TGTGCCAGCAGTTTCCCGGGAGGGGGCTCCTACGAGCAGTACTTC. It specifies CASSFPGGGSYEQYF.

The J gene is TRBJ2-7, the V gene TRBV27; no reliable D call. Germline V lookup: CDR1 MNHEY, CDR2 SMNVEV (reference sequence). The CDR3 totals 13 residues. Trimming took 4 bases from V and 10 from J, leaving 17 bases between them. The CDR3 here is CASSSEWQKDQYV. The CDR3 region has the DNA TGTGCCAGCAGTTCAGAGTGGCAGAAAGACCAGTACGTC.

The V gene is TRBV9, the J gene TRBJ2-3, with D maybe TRBD2 (5 bases). The V gene's germline CDR1 is SGDLS and CDR2 YYNGEE. This CDR3 contains 14 residues. The V gene lost 0 bases and the J gene lost 4 bases, with 9 bases spanning the gap. CDR3 sequence (DNA): TGTGCCAGCAGCGTAGGTCTAGCCCCAGATACGCAGTATTTT. This gives the protein CASSVGLAPDTQYF.

The V call is TRBV29-1, the J call TRBJ2-3; possible D gene TRBD2, 6 bases. This CDR3 spans 14 amino acids. With 7 bases removed from V and 2 bases from J, the gap between germline ends came to 16 bases. CDR1 and CDR2 from the germline V gene are SQVTM and ANQGSEA. CDR3 protein: CSGRDSPFTDTQYF. The CDR3 DNA reads TGCAGCGGACGGGACTCCCCCTTCACAGATACGCAGTATTTT.

This clone was seen only once. The chain couples TRBV28 to TRBJ2-3; D is unclear. Trimming took off 6 bases at V and 6 bases at J, with 16 bases between the two ends. Germline V lookup: CDR1 MDHEN, CDR2 SYDVKM. The CDR3 consists of 14 residues. The CDR3 DNA reads as TGTGCCAGCAGCCGCGGCTACCTTTTGGATACGCAGTATTTT. It is translated as CASSRGYLLDTQYF.

This clone is a singleton in its sample. The gene calls are TRBV19 and TRBJ2-1; D possibly corresponds to TRBD1 (5 bases). Germline V gene lookup returns CDR1 LNHDA and CDR2 SQIVND (reference sequence). V was pared by 3 bases and J by 6 bases, with 9 bases between. The CDR3 spans 13 residues. CDR3 in DNA: TGTGCCAGTAGTATGGGGCAGATCAATGAGCAGTTCTTC. Amino acid sequence: CASSMGQINEQFF. The entire variable domain, with the rest obtained from reference TRBV19 and TRBJ2-1, is as follows: DGGITQSPKYLFRKEGQNVTLSCEQNLNHDAMYWYRQDPGQGLRLIYYSQIVNDFQKGDIAEGYSVSREKKESFPLTVTSAQKNPTAFYLCASSMGQINEQFFGPGTRLTVL.

CDR3 coding DNA: TGTGCCAGCAGGGACTCCGGGACTAGCATTGGTGAGCAGTTCTTC. Translated: CASRDSGTSIGEQFF. The chain uses TRBV6-1 and TRBJ2-1; 9 nucleotides line up with TRBD2. J gave up 9 bases and V 6 bases, and 12 bases lay outside the gene matches. This CDR3 has 15 residues. From germline, CDR1 is MNHNS and CDR2 SASEGT.

V and J are TRBV7-3 and TRBJ2-3; the D is unclear. The CDR3 is 14 residues long. Germline V lookup: CDR1 SGHTA, CDR2 FQGTGA. Trimming took off 2 bases at V and 1 base at J, with 7 bases between the two ends. CDR3 amino acids: CASSLQSGTDTQYF. The CDR3 region has the DNA TGTGCCAGCAGCTTACAGTCGGGCACAGATACGCAGTATTTT.

The chain recombines TRBV19 with TRBJ1-2; D remains unclear. In germline, CDR1 is LNHDA, CDR2 SQIVND (reference sequence). The CDR3 contains 14 residues. Trimming pared 3 bases from V and 2 bases from J, leaving 10 bases between. The CDR3 coding sequence is TGTGCCAGTAGTATTGGGCGAATAAACTATGGCTACACCTTC. This gives the protein CASSIGRINYGYTF.

The chain links TRBV5-1 to TRBJ1-1; the D gene is possibly TRBD1 (5 bases). Germline V gene data show CDR1 as SGHRS and CDR2 as YFSETQ. Trimming took 5 bases from V and 0 from J, leaving 11 bases between them. This CDR3 contains 14 residues. The CDR3 DNA is TGCGCCAGCAGGGCGACAGTTATGAACACTGAAGCTTTCTTT. As protein: CASRATVMNTEAFF.

The V and J genes are TRBV28 and TRBJ2-2; TRBD1 or TRBD2 may be the D gene (6 bases each). Trimming removed 6 bases from V and 5 bases from J, with 25 bases in between. Germline CDR1 and CDR2: MDHEN and SYDVKM. The CDR3 extends over 18 amino acids. The CDR3 bases are TGTGCCAGCAGCACGGAGGGGGTCTTGAGGTTCGGGACCGGGGAGCTGTTTTTT. Translating gives CASSTEGVLRFGTGELFF.

The CDR3 coding sequence is TGTGCCAGCAGTGAGGGACAAGTTTACGAGCAGTACGTC. Translating it yields CASSEGQVYEQYV. The J gene is TRBJ2-7, the V gene TRBV6-1, with a tentative D call TRBD1 (6 bases). The germline V and J ends were trimmed by 3 bases and 4 bases, with 10 bases remaining between them. This CDR3 has 13 residues. In germline, CDR1 is MNHNS, CDR2 SASEGT.

The chain links TRBV19 to TRBJ2-1; TRBD1 matches at 9 bases. The CDR3 length is 15 residues. Germline V gives CDR1 LNHDA, CDR2 SQIVND (reference sequence). V lost 2 bases and J lost 6; bases outside the gene matches: 5. CDR3 in amino acids: CASSIWTGAVNEQFF. The CDR3 nucleotides read TGTGCCAGTAGTATATGGACAGGGGCGGTCAATGAGCAGTTCTTC.

The genes are TRBV7-2 and TRBJ1-5, with unresolved D. The CDR3 consists of 13 residues. Trimming pared 1 base from V and 2 bases from J, leaving 3 bases between. Germline V gene lookup returns CDR1 SGHTA and CDR2 FQGNSA. The CDR3 protein is CASSLVGNQPQHF. CDR3 sequence (DNA): TGTGCCAGCAGCTTAGTTGGCAATCAGCCCCAGCATTTT.

This chain joins TRBV5-1 and TRBJ1-2; possibly TRBD1 for D (5 bases). V shed 0 bases and J shed 5 bases, with 11 bases lying between them. The CDR3 spans 14 residues. Per germline, CDR1 SGHRS and CDR2 YFSETQ. CDR3 nucleotides: TGCGCCAGCAGCTTGGTGGGGCCGGAGTATGGCTACACCTTC. Translation gives CASSLVGPEYGYTF.

This clone was detected only once. This chain joins TRBV4-2 and TRBJ1-4, with 9 positions matching TRBD1. V gave up 0 bases and J gave up 8 bases; unmatched junction bases: 10. This CDR3 is built from 17 residues. Germline-derived CDR1 and CDR2 are LGHNA and YNFKEQ. The CDR3 here is CASSQEVVGQGGEKLFF. CDR3 nucleotide sequence: TGTGCCAGCAGCCAAGAGGTCGTGGGACAGGGTGGCGAAAAACTGTTTTTT.

The V gene is TRBV28, the J gene TRBJ2-7; D is perhaps TRBD2 (6 bases). CDR1 and CDR2 (germline): MDHEN, SYDVKM. This CDR3 comprises 15 residues. Trimming took 0 bases from V and 4 from J, leaving 13 bases between them. CDR3 nucleotides: TGTGCCAGCAGTTTATGGGCAACTAGCAATTACGAGCAGTACTTC. It is translated as CASSLWATSNYEQYF.

The chain combines TRBV5-1 with TRBJ1-4, with a weak D call TRBD1 (5 bases). Deletions cut 4 bases from V and 4 bases from J, with 14 bases between. CDR1 SGHRS and CDR2 YFSETQ come from the germline V gene. This CDR3 is built from 15 residues. DNA for the CDR3: TGCGCCAGCAGCCTCCAGGGCAGGAGTAATGAAAAACTGTTTTTT. Amino acids: CASSLQGRSNEKLFF.

This clone is labeled medium-sized (0.01 to 0.1%). V is TRBV10-1 and J is TRBJ1-2, with D hard to call. The CDR3 extends over 14 amino acids. Trimming pared 0 bases from V and 7 bases from J, leaving 12 bases between. The germline V gene has CDR1 WNHNN and CDR2 SYGVQD (reference sequence). The CDR3 reads CASSESSPGSGYTF. In nucleotides, the CDR3 is TGCGCCAGCAGTGAGTCGTCCCCGGGGAGTGGCTACACCTTC.

This clone has only one observation. The chain uses TRBV10-1 and TRBJ1-1; no clear D. CDR3 length: 18 amino acids. Germline V gene data show CDR1 as WNHNN and CDR2 as SYGVQD (reference sequence). V lost 0 bases to trimming and J lost 1 base, with 18 bases between them. CDR3 coding DNA: TGCGCCAGCAGTGAGTCGGGCCTTTTAAAGGAGGGGAACACTGAAGCTTTCTTT. Residues: CASSESGLLKEGNTEAFF.

This chain uses TRBV7-2 with TRBJ2-1, with 8 bases fitting TRBD2. With V trimmed by 11 bases and J by 0 bases, 18 bases remained unmatched. Per germline, CDR1 SGHTA and CDR2 FQGNSA. The CDR3 length is 18 residues. The DNA for the CDR3 is TGTGCCCCAATCACAGACCGGTCCGGGAGGGACTCCTACAATGAGCAGTTCTTC. As protein: CAPITDRSGRDSYNEQFF.

For this clone: In the same sample, other DNA sequences code for this CDR3. This sequence joins TRBV5-6 and TRBJ2-5; D not certain. Germline values: CDR1 SGHDT, CDR2 YYEEEE. The CDR3 sequence is 14 residues long. The V and J ends lost 2 bases and 0 bases respectively, with 8 bases between them. CDR3 sequence: CASSLLEYQETQYF. DNA of the CDR3: TGTGCCAGCAGCTTACTCGAGTACCAAGAGACCCAGTACTTC.

The J gene is TRBJ2-4, the V gene TRBV6-1; 9 bases are shared with TRBD1. Germline CDR1 reads MNHNS; CDR2 reads SASEGT. V dropped 8 bases and J dropped 0; count of bases not matched to a gene: 5. The CDR3 covers 15 residues. This CDR3 reads CASGKQGAAKNIQYF. In nucleotides, the CDR3 is TGTGCCAGCGGGAAACAGGGGGCAGCCAAAAACATTCAGTACTTC.

V is TRBV28 and J is TRBJ1-1; TRBD1 matches 9 bases. The CDR3 spans 12 residues. Losses at the gene ends were 6 bases for V and 10 bases for J; bases not matched to a gene: 6. CDR1 and CDR2 (germline): MDHEN, SYDVKM. CDR3 sequence reads: CASRETGGGAFF. CDR3 nucleotide sequence: TGTGCCAGCAGAGAAACAGGGGGCGGAGCTTTCTTT.